This T cell receptor beta chain was observed in a study of blood T cell repertoires in COVID-19. The overall study: The United States, Italy and Spain supplied acute and convalescent COVID-19 samples. Nucleic acid was either cDNA or gDNA, and it came from T cells, B-cell-depleted T cells, or PBMCs.

Germline CDR1 and CDR2: DFQATT and SNEGSKA (reference sequence). The V end lost 3 bases, the J end lost 11 bases, and 10 bases lay between the germline ends. The CDR3 extends over 11 amino acids. As originally analysed: Reference gene primer amplification in the assay estimated nucleated cell counts. Repertoires were generated with immunoSEQ multiplex PCR, while TCRdb's copy carries only in-frame clones and drops some. That table furnishes V, J and clone size, whereas the DNA furnished D and trimming. In the table there are 250,000 to 350,000 clones, 88% of which are singletons. Sequencing input: peripheral blood. The chain carries TRBV20-1 and TRBJ1-4, with a possible D match to TRBD1 (5 bases). This receptor was identified in a woman in her forties or fifties with active or convalescent COVID-19. CDR3 region: CSARKQEKLFF. CDR3 nucleotide sequence: TGCAGTGCTAGGAAACAGGAGAAACTGTTTTTT.